Given below is one T cell receptor (beta chain) in context. What it binds is not known. This sample was taken from a study of Ad26.COV2.S vaccination and SARS-CoV-2 variants. Study background: Trial arm assignment for the donor was COV1001 Ad26.COV2.S. Administration of Ad26.COV2.S was intramuscular, either once or twice 56 days apart.

V gave up 6 bases and J gave up 9 bases, with 8 bases separating them. Germline CDR1 and CDR2: SNHLY and FYNNEI. There are 10 residues in the CDR3. Findings and caveats of the study: People who got the vaccine or the placebo had similar non-spike TCR breadth. CD8+ and CD4+ T cells specific for spike reportedly responded with substantial breadth after vaccination.

The data were produced by immunoSEQ multiplex PCR, yet TCRdb's version contains in-frame clones alone and is incomplete. The table has about 370,000 clones, around 85% seen once. Sample treatment: approximately 18 received Ad26.COV2.S at low or high dose, single or two shots; 5 received placebo; per-sample allocation not given. Repertoires come from day 63 after the first vaccine or placebo injection. The clonotype originates from a person aged 18-65 years who received the Ad26.COV2.S COVID-19 vaccine or a placebo. Sample: peripheral blood, taken in a trial of Ad26.COV2.S vaccine versus placebo. The V gene is TRBV2, the J gene TRBJ2-5; unclear D gene. This CDR3 is CASSPRAQYF. CDR3 bases: TGTGCCAGCAGCCCTAGGGCCCAGTACTTC.